This T cell receptor beta chain was retrieved from a study of blood T cell repertoires in COVID-19. The wider study: COVID-19 samples from acute and convalescent phases originated in the United States, Italy and Spain. The cDNA or gDNA used as material had been derived from T cells, B-cell-depleted T cells, or PBMCs.

The V gene's germline CDR1 is LGHDT and CDR2 YNNKEL (reference sequence). V was trimmed by 5 bases and J by 1 base, leaving 9 bases between them. The CDR3 is made up of 14 amino acids. This clone came up once. Per the original data handling: Counts of nucleated cells, estimated from reference gene primer amplification, were obtained. Assay: immunoSEQ multiplex PCR; the TCRdb copy retains only in-frame clones and omits some. V, J and clone size are taken as reported in that table, and D and trimming were inferred from the DNA itself. The table includes tens of thousands of clones, over 80% detected once.

Material for sequencing was peripheral blood. The origin of this receptor is a woman older than 75 with active COVID-19. The rearrangement links TRBV3-1 (or the pseudogene TRBV3-2) to TRBJ1-5; no clear D gene. The CDR3 DNA sequence: TGTGCCAGCAGCTACGGACTCAGCAATCAGCCCCAGCATTTT. Protein product: CASSYGLSNQPQHF.